This T cell receptor beta chain was sequenced during a study of cytomegalovirus exposure and HLA in healthy donors. Points from the study as a whole: A few V segments could not be told apart, such as TRBV6-2 and TRBV6-3, and were left out.

In germline, CDR1 is SGHAT, CDR2 FQNNGV. V lost 0 bases and J lost 1, with 10 bases in between. The CDR3 loop spans 15 amino acids. The PCR had 60 Vbeta and 13 Jbeta primers. Only in-frame clones appear in the TCRdb table, and some are missing; sequencing was by immunoSEQ multiplex PCR. The sample table sets out roughly 60,000 clones. On this clone itself: The antigen is unknown.

Sequences were obtained from PBMCs. The TCR sequence derives from a woman younger than 35 in good health and CMV-seronegative. The chain recombines TRBV11-2 with TRBJ2-7, with a weak D call TRBD2 (5 bases). The CDR3 protein is CASSLDREDSYEQYF. The CDR3 DNA is TGTGCCAGCAGCTTAGATCGGGAAGATTCCTACGAGCAGTACTTC.